The 21 T cell receptor beta chains given below trace back to one sample, sequenced in a study of PD-L1 blockade in urothelial cancer (dated by TCRdb to about 2017). Library generation was performed with the immunoSEQ multiplex PCR assay. Imported from immuneACCESS, the table was reduced by TCRdb to in-frame sequences with V and J called. These copies leave out some clones; in studies compared against another copy, an unresolved V gene accounts for under half, and the cause of the remainder is not known. The sample contains tens of thousands of clones, less than 90% of them found a single time. Around a tenth of the sample is in the top ten clones. The time point label corresponds to: pretreatment peripheral blood. Here the sequenced sample was PBMCs, taken around atezolizumab (anti-PD-L1) treatment. The receptors shown here come from a woman aged 70 to 79 with urothelial cancer.

The rearrangement links TRBV4-1 to TRBJ2-1; D not resolved. The CDR3 loop spans 14 amino acids. Germline V gene sequence: CDR1 MGHRA, CDR2 YSYEKL. The V end lost 0 bases, the J end lost 0 bases, and 3 bases lay between the germline ends. In DNA form, the CDR3 reads TGCGCCAGCAGCCAAGATCTCTCCTACAATGAGCAGTTCTTC. Translating it yields CASSQDLSYNEQFF.

This clone was seen a single time. The chain couples TRBV6-6 to TRBJ1-2, with unresolved D. This CDR3 spans 14 amino acids. V shed 2 bases and J shed 8 bases, with 15 bases lying between them. CDR1 MNHNY and CDR2 SVGAGI come from the germline V gene (reference sequence). CDR3 sequence reads: CASSYVDLRGGYTF. Here the CDR3 DNA reads TGTGCCAGCAGTTACGTTGACCTCCGAGGGGGCTACACCTTC.

The chain links TRBV29-1 to TRBJ1-2, with a weak D call TRBD1 (6 bases). CDR3 length equals 12 residues. Germline assignment: CDR1 SQVTM and CDR2 ANQGSEA. The V end lost 6 bases, the J end lost 0 bases, and 8 bases lay between the germline ends. Here the CDR3 reads CSVDRTNYGYTF. The CDR3 nucleotides read TGCAGCGTGGACAGAACTAACTATGGCTACACCTTC.

Concerning this clone itself: At one end the junction does not follow the germline gene, possibly because of a read error. This chain connects TRBV5-1 to TRBJ2-7; D may be TRBD2 (5 bases). Germline CDR1 SGHRS, CDR2 YFSETQ. The CDR3 covers 11 residues. The CDR3 region has the DNA TGCGCCAGCAGTTTGGACGGGAAGCAGTACTTC. Protein: CASSLDGKQYF.

The chain combines TRBV18 with TRBJ1-2, with 8 nucleotides matching TRBD1. Germline CDR1 KGHSH, CDR2 LQKENI. This CDR3 region has 13 residues. Trimming took 4 bases from V and 5 from J; bases not matched to a gene: 3. CDR3 bases: TGTGCCAGCTCACTGGACAGGGATTATGGCTACACCTTC. Translated, it gives CASSLDRDYGYTF.

The J gene is TRBJ2-7, the V gene TRBV2; maybe TRBD1 (5 bases). Deletions cut 0 bases from V and 0 bases from J, with 9 bases between. CDR3 length: 15 amino acids. Germline-derived CDR1 and CDR2 are SNHLY and FYNNEI. Written as DNA, the CDR3 is TGTGCCAGCAGTGAAGCGAGTAGGGGCTCCTACGAGCAGTACTTC. This sequence encodes CASSEASRGSYEQYF.

V and J are TRBV5-1 and TRBJ2-1, with 10 nucleotides matching TRBD1. Trimming at V came to 4 bases and at J to 9 bases, leaving 16 bases not matched to a gene. CDR1 and CDR2 from the germline V gene are SGHRS and YFSETQ. There are 17 residues in the CDR3. CDR3 amino acids: CASSQRTGGGYGGEQFF. DNA for the CDR3: TGCGCCAGCAGCCAGCGGACAGGGGGTGGATATGGTGGTGAGCAGTTCTTC.

The rearrangement joins TRBV7-8 to TRBJ2-3; tentatively, D is TRBD2 (6 bases). The CDR3 has 16 residues. V lost 1 base and J 0 bases, leaving 11 bases between the germline ends. CDR1 SGHVS and CDR2 FQNEAQ come from the germline V gene. DNA for the CDR3: TGTGCCAGCAGCTTAGGCGGTGGGGGGAGCACAGATACGCAGTATTTT. Its protein product is CASSLGGGGSTDTQYF.

The chain links TRBV5-6 to TRBJ2-7; D unclear. Germline CDR1 reads SGHDT; CDR2 reads YYEEEE. Trimming stripped 4 bases from V and 0 bases from J, with 8 bases between. The CDR3 covers 13 residues. The CDR3 DNA reads TGTGCCAGCAGCCGCGTAGACTCCTACGAGCAGTACTTC. Its protein product is CASSRVDSYEQYF.

The chain employs TRBV27 and TRBJ2-5; TRBD2 aligns across 10 bases. The junction had 7 bases not matched to a gene; V was cut back by 2 bases and J by 7 bases. This CDR3 has 15 residues. Germline V CDR1 and CDR2: MNHEY, SMNVEV (reference sequence). Written as DNA, the CDR3 is TGTGCCAGCAGTTTAACAACTAGCGGGGTAGCGACCCAGTACTTC. Residues: CASSLTTSGVATQYF.

This clone was counted between two and nine times. The chain recombines TRBV6-6 with TRBJ2-2; possible D gene TRBD1, 6 bases. The V end was cut by 5 bases, the J end by 5 bases, with 15 bases between. Per germline, CDR1 MNHNY and CDR2 SVGAGI (reference sequence). The CDR3 runs to 15 residues. Here the CDR3 reads CASSDPGVGTGELFF. The CDR3 nucleotides read TGTGCCAGCAGTGATCCAGGGGTTGGGACCGGGGAGCTGTTTTTT.

The gene calls are TRBV12-1 and TRBJ1-1; the table calls TRBD1, which could not be checked here. TRBV12-1 is a pseudogene. The CDR3 consists of 15 residues. CDR3 in amino acids: CASSGSGRGNTEAFF. The CDR3 nucleotides are TGTGCCAGCAGCGGGAGTGGCAGGGGAAACACTGAAGCTTTCTTT.

V usage is TRBV30 and J usage is TRBJ2-7; 10 nucleotides line up with TRBD1. The CDR3 is 13 amino acids. Germline CDR1 reads GTSNPN; CDR2 reads SVGIG (reference sequence). The junction had 0 bases not matched to a gene; V was cut back by 1 base and J by 3 bases. This chain's CDR3 is CAWSGDRGYEQYF. Written as DNA, the CDR3 is TGTGCCTGGAGTGGGGACAGGGGCTACGAGCAGTACTTC.

This rearrangement joins TRBV14 to TRBJ2-2; 12 bases fit TRBD2. There are 19 residues in the CDR3. The germline V gene has CDR1 SGHDN and CDR2 FVKESK. With V trimmed by 6 bases and J by 6 bases, 17 bases remained unmatched. Here the CDR3 reads CASSEYRTSGIIQPGELFF. The CDR3 bases are TGTGCCAGCAGTGAATACCGGACTAGCGGGATCATTCAGCCCGGGGAGCTGTTTTTT.

This clone was seen once. The gene calls are TRBV5-4 and TRBJ2-1; the D gene is possibly TRBD1 (5 bases). The ends were cut back, 0 bases at V and 2 bases at J, with 15 bases in the middle. The CDR3 sequence is 17 residues long. The germline V gene has CDR1 SGHNT and CDR2 YYREEE (reference sequence). CDR3 DNA sequence: TGTGCCAGCAGCTTGGGGGTAGGTAGGGGCACCTACAATGAGCAGTTCTTC. Protein product: CASSLGVGRGTYNEQFF.

The chain employs TRBV28 and TRBJ2-1, with a weak D call TRBD1 (5 bases). With 4 bases removed from V and 0 bases from J, the gap between germline ends came to 10 bases. Germline V gene lookup returns CDR1 MDHEN and CDR2 SYDVKM. There are 15 residues in the CDR3. The CDR3 reads CASSSHRSSYNEQFF. The CDR3 region has the DNA TGTGCCAGCAGTTCCCACAGGAGCTCCTACAATGAGCAGTTCTTC.

The gene calls are TRBV5-4 and TRBJ2-3, with TRBD2 matching 15 bases. Looked up from germline, CDR1 is SGHNT and CDR2 is YYREEE (reference sequence). This CDR3 contains 18 residues. Trimming removed 4 bases from V and 4 bases from J; junction bases left unmatched: 10. The DNA for the CDR3 is TGTGCCAGCAGCGAGTCCGGACTAGCGGGGGGGTTTGCAGATACGCAGTATTTT. Translated: CASSESGLAGGFADTQYF.

This chain joins TRBV6-5 and TRBJ1-2; weak D call: TRBD1 (5 bases). The ends were cut back, 11 bases at V and 1 base at J, with 20 bases in the middle. Germline V gene data show CDR1 as MNHEY and CDR2 as SVGAGI. The CDR3 contains 15 residues. CDR3 coding DNA: TGTGCCGCTCTGGGGCTCTCCAAGTTTAACTATGGCTACACCTTC. It specifies CAALGLSKFNYGYTF.

The chain couples TRBV27 to TRBJ2-5, with TRBD1 matching 9 bases. CDR3 length: 12 amino acids. Per the germline V gene, CDR1 is MNHEY and CDR2 is SMNVEV (reference sequence). The junction had 1 base not matched to a gene; V was cut back by 8 bases and J by 3 bases. CDR3: CASRDREETQYF. The CDR3 DNA is TGTGCCAGCCGGGACAGGGAAGAGACCCAGTACTTC.

The J gene is TRBJ2-1, the V gene TRBV7-6, with 9 bases matching TRBD2. This CDR3 spans 15 amino acids. Trimming cost V 2 bases and J 2 bases; bases outside gene matches: 1. Per germline, CDR1 SGHVS and CDR2 FNYEAQ. The CDR3 DNA reads as TGTGCCAGCAGCTTATCTAGCGGGACCTACAATGAGCAGTTCTTC. Protein product: CASSLSSGTYNEQFF.

The genes are TRBV6-5 and TRBJ2-5; 8 bases agree with TRBD1. CDR3 size: 14 residues. The junction had 8 bases not matched to a gene; V was cut back by 5 bases and J by 6 bases. Germline CDR1 is MNHEY and CDR2 is SVGAGI. This chain's CDR3 is CASSDGQGGKTQYF. As DNA, the CDR3 is TGTGCCAGCAGTGACGGACAGGGAGGAAAGACCCAGTACTTC.